This record concerns one T cell receptor (beta chain) sequence. No antigen is known for it. This sample stems from a study of Tregs in tolerant kidney transplant recipients. Notes on the study in general: Findings come from small patient numbers and require larger validation.

Generated by immunoSEQ multiplex PCR, the TCRdb table keeps only in-frame clones and is missing some. The data show around 63,000 clones, 70% to 90% seen once. The sample consisted of Tregs from blood, taken before the transplant. The sequence was collected from a human donor who received a combined kidney and bone marrow transplant.

The CDR3 region is CASSPGLAIPETQYF. The CDR3 region has the DNA TGCGCCAGCAGCCCGGGACTAGCGATACCCGAGACCCAGTACTTC. The chain uses TRBV4-1 and TRBJ2-5; 10 bases agree with TRBD2. The CDR3 runs 15 residues. With 4 bases clipped from V and 5 bases from J, the junction kept 7 bases outside the gene matches. Germline loops: CDR1 MGHRA, CDR2 YSYEKL.